The rows below give T cell receptor beta chains drawn from one sample of a study of T cells after yellow fever vaccination. TCRdb fed the 5' RACE reads into MiXCR, producing one record per CDR3 protein. The sample includes some 97,000 distinct CDR3 sequences, about 5.8% of them seen just once. Source: CD8+ T cells sorted from PBMCs, taken 10 days after the yellow fever booster vaccination. The receptors derive from a man aged 18 to 30 who received the YFV17D yellow fever vaccine. The CDR3 runs from the conserved cysteine through the conserved F or W. The order of the fields is CDR3 length, D gene, clone size, V gene, J gene, CDR3 DNA, CDR3 protein. A D gene is named only where the DNA matches it firmly. Rows give clone size only sometimes, using once, few, many, or a class for an expanded clone.

>15|.|.|TRBV24-1|TRBJ2-2
TGTGCCACCAGTGACCCAGGAGCGAACACCGGGGAGCTGTTTTTT
CATSDPGANTGELFF
>16|TRBD2|many|TRBV10-3|TRBJ2-1
TGTGCCATCAGTGAATTGGCGGGGGGGCGCTACAATGAGCAGTTCTTC
CAISELAGGRYNEQFF
>14|.|.|TRBV4-1|TRBJ2-5
TGCGCCAGCAGCACCGGGCGGTACCAAGAGACCCAGTACTTC
CASSTGRYQETQYF
>15|TRBD1|.|TRBV6-1|TRBJ1-5
TGTGCCAGCAGTACTCGGGACAGTAGCAATCAGCCCCAGCATTTT
CASSTRDSSNQPQHF
>14|.|.|TRBV27|TRBJ1-1
TGTGCCAGCAGTTGGGGTGGTCTGAACACTGAAGCTTTCTTT
CASSWGGLNTEAFF
>15|TRBD1|.|TRBV4-1|TRBJ1-5
TGCGCCAGCAGCCAAAGGGGGCTGGTAGATCAGCCCCAGCATTTT
CASSQRGLVDQPQHF
>15|.|many|TRBV7-6|TRBJ2-7
TGTGCCAGCAGCTTATCTGACGGGGCCGCCTACGAGCAGTACTTC
CASSLSDGAAYEQYF
>14|.|few|TRBV12-3/TRBV12-4|TRBJ1-1
TGTGCCAGCAGTCCCCCGCAGGGTCGGACTGAAGCTTTCTTT
CASSPPQGRTEAFF
>15|.|many|TRBV3-1|TRBJ1-2
TGTGCCAGCAGCCCACGGACGGAGCCTAACTATGGCTACACCTTC
CASSPRTEPNYGYTF
>17|TRBD2|.|TRBV7-9|TRBJ2-3
TGTGCCAGCAGCTTACTTCTAGCGGGGGTGAGCACAGATACGCAGTATTTT
CASSLLLAGVSTDTQYF
>16|TRBD2|.|TRBV9|TRBJ2-1
TGTGCCAGCAGCCAGGGTGGGGGGGGACCTTACAATGAGCAGTTCTTC
CASSQGGGGPYNEQFF
>15|.|.|TRBV12-3/TRBV12-4|TRBJ1-6
TGTGCCAGCAGGCTGGATAGCGGCTATAATTCACCCCTCCACTTT
CASRLDSGYNSPLHF
>15|TRBD1|.|TRBV20-1|TRBJ1-4
TGCAGTGCCCCCGCTCCCGGGACAGGGGACGAAAAACTGTTTTTT
CSAPAPGTGDEKLFF
>17|.|.|TRBV4-1|TRBJ1-1
TGCGCCAGCAGCCAAGAACCGACAATGGGGGATGACACTGAAGCTTTCTTT
CASSQEPTMGDDTEAFF
>15|.|.|TRBV6-6|TRBJ2-2
TGTGCCAGCAGTTACTCGCCATTCAGCGCCGGGGAGCTGTTTTTT
CASSYSPFSAGELFF
>15|.|few|TRBV7-6|TRBJ2-1
TGTGCCAGCAGCCTCTCCTCAGGGCCCTACAATGAGCAGTTCTTC
CASSLSSGPYNEQFF
>14|.|.|TRBV5-4|TRBJ1-5
TGTGCCAGCAGCTTTCAGGGCGGCAATCAGCCCCAGCATTTT
CASSFQGGNQPQHF
>17|.|.|TRBV4-1|TRBJ1-5
TGCGCCAGCAGCCAAGAGGGGGGGATCTCGGGCAATCAGCCCCAGCATTTT
CASSQEGGISGNQPQHF
>19|.|.|TRBV20-1|TRBJ2-3
TGCAGTGCTAGACGGACAGGGAGGGGGGCTGTTTCTCCCACGGATACGCAGTATTTT
CSARRTGRGAVSPTDTQYF
>20|TRBD1|.|TRBV23-1|TRBJ2-5
TGCGCCAGCAGTCAACCGCGGACAGGGGGCCCTGCCGAAGGCGAAGAGACCCAGTACTTC
CASSQPRTGGPAEGEETQYF
>15|TRBD1|few|TRBV10-3|TRBJ2-1
TGTGCCATCAGGGACAGGCTAAGCTCCTACAATGAGCAGTTCTTC
CAIRDRLSSYNEQFF
>14|TRBD2|.|TRBV27|TRBJ2-1
TGTGCCAGCAGAGCGGGACTAGCAGGGTTTGAGCAGTTCTTC
CASRAGLAGFEQFF
>16|TRBD2|many|TRBV7-2|TRBJ2-5
TGTGCCAGCAGCTTAGCTCCGGGACTAGCGGAAGAGACCCAGTACTTC
CASSLAPGLAEETQYF
>16|.|.|TRBV6-1|TRBJ1-6
TGTGCCAGCAGTGATGGGCGCTCCGTTGGGGGTTCACCCCTCCACTTT
CASSDGRSVGGSPLHF
>14|.|many|TRBV10-3|TRBJ1-2
TGTGCCATCAGTCCCTCAGGGGAAAACTATGGCTACACCTTC
CAISPSGENYGYTF
>15|TRBD2|many|TRBV7-2|TRBJ2-1
TGTGCCAGCAGCTTATGGCTAGCGGGGAACAATGAGCAGTTCTTC
CASSLWLAGNNEQFF
>16|.|.|TRBV15|TRBJ1-3
TGTGCCACCAGCAGAGATTTGGTCCCATCTGGAAACACCATATATTTT
CATSRDLVPSGNTIYF
>13|TRBD2|.|TRBV20-1|TRBJ2-7
TGCAGTGCTAGATCGCTAGCGGGAGACGAGCAGTACTTC
CSARSLAGDEQYF
>17|.|few|TRBV4-2|TRBJ1-5
TGTGCCAGCAGCCAAGATGGGGCAGGGAGGGGATCCCAGCCCCAGCATTTT
CASSQDGAGRGSQPQHF
>14|TRBD1|many|TRBV2|TRBJ2-1
TGTGCCAGCGGGGACAGGAGCTCCTACAATGAGCAGTTCTTC
CASGDRSSYNEQFF
>14|.|many|TRBV9|TRBJ2-7
TGTGCCAGCAGCCCCGTAGCGAGCTCCTACGAGCAGTACTTC
CASSPVASSYEQYF
>15|TRBD2|many|TRBV3-1|TRBJ2-7
TGTGCCAGCAGCCAAGCCGGACTAGTGGGCGCCGAGCAGTACTTC
CASSQAGLVGAEQYF